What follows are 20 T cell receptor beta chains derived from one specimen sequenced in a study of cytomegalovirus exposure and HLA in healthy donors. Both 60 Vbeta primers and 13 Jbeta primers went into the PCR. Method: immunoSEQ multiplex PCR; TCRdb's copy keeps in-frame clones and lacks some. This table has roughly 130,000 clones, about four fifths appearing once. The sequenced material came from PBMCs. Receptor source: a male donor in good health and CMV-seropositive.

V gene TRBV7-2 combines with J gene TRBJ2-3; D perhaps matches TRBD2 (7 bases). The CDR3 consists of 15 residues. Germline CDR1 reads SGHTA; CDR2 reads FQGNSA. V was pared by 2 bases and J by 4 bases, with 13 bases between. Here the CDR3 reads CASSLRGGSSDTQYF. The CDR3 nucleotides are TGTGCCAGCAGCTTAAGGGGGGGATCGTCAGATACGCAGTATTTT.

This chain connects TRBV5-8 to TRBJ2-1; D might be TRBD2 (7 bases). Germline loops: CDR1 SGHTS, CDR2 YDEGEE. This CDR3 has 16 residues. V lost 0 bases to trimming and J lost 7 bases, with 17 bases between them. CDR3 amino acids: CASSLVRGGALNEQFF. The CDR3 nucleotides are TGTGCCAGCAGCTTGGTACGAGGGGGGGCGCTAAATGAGCAGTTCTTC.

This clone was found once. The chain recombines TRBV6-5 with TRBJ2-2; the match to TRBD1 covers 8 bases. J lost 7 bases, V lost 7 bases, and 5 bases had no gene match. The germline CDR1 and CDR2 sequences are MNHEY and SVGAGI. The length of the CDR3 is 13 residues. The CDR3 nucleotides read TGTGCCAGCAACAGGGGGGAGGTCGGGGAGCTGTTTTTT. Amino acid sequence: CASNRGEVGELFF.

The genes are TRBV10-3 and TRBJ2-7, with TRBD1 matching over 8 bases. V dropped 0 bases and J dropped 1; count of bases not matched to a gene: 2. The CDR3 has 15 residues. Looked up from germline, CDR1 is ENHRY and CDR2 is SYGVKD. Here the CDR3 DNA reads TGTGCCATCAGTGAGTCCGGACAGGGATCCTACGAGCAGTACTTC. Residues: CAISESGQGSYEQYF.

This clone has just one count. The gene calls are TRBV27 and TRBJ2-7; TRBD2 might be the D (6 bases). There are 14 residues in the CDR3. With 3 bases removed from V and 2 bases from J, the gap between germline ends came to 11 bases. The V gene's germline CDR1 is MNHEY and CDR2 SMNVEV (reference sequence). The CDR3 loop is CASSFGGGTYEQYF. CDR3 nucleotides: TGTGCCAGCAGTTTCGGTGGGGGGACCTACGAGCAGTACTTC.

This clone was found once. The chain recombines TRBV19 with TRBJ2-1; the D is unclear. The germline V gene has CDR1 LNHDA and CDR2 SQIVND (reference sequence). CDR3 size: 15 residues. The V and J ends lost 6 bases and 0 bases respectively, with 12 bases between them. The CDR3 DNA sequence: TGTGCCAGTAGCCAGTCCCCGGGCTCCTACAATGAGCAGTTCTTC. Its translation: CASSQSPGSYNEQFF.

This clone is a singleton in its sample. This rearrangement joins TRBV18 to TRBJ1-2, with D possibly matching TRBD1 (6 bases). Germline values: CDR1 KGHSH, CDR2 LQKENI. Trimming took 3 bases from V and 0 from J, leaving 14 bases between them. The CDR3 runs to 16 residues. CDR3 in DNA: TGTGCCAGCTCACCTGGGGACACCTTAACTAACTATGGCTACACCTTC. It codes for CASSPGDTLTNYGYTF.

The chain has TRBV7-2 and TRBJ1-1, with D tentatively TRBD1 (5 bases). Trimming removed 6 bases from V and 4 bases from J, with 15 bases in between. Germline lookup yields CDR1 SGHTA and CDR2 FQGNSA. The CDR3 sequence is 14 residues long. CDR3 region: CASRPGIFGTEAFF. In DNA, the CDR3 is TGTGCCAGCAGGCCAGGGATTTTCGGCACTGAAGCTTTCTTT.

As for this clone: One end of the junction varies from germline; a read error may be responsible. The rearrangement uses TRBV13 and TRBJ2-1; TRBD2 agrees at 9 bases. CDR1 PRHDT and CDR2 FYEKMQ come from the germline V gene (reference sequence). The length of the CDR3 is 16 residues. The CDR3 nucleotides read TGTGCCAGCAGCCTAGGTTCGGGACTAGCAGATAATGAGCAGTTCTTC. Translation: CASSLGSGLADNEQFF.

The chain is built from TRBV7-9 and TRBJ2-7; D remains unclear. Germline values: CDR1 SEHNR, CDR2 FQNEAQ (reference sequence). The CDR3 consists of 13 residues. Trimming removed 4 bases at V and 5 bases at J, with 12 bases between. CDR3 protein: CASSWPLNDEQYF. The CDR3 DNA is TGTGCCAGCAGCTGGCCCCTGAACGACGAGCAGTACTTC. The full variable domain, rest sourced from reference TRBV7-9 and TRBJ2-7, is DTGVSQNPRHKITKRGQNVTFRCDPISEHNRLYWYRQTLGQGPEFLTYFQNEAQLEKSRLLSDRFSAERPKGSFSTLEIQRTEQGDSAMYLCASSWPLNDEQYFGPGTRLTVT.

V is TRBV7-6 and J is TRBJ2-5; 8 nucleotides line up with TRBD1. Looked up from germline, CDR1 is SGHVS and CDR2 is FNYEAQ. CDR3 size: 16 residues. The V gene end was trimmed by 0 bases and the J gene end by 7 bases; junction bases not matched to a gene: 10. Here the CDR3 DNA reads TGTGCCAGCAGCTTAGCGGTTATACAGGGGGATGGGACCCAGTACTTC. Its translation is CASSLAVIQGDGTQYF.

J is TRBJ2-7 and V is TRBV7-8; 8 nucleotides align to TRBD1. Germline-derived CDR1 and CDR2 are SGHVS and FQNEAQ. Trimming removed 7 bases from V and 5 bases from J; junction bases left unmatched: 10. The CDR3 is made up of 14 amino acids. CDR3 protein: CASTRQGNRHEQYF. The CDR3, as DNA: TGTGCCAGCACCAGACAGGGGAACAGGCACGAGCAGTACTTC.

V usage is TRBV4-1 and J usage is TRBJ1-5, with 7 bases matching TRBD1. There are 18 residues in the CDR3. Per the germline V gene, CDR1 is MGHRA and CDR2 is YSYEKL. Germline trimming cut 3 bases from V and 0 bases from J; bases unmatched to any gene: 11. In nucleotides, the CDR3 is TGCGCCAGCAGCCAGGGGACAGAGGGGGCCATTAGCAATCAGCCCCAGCATTTT. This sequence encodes CASSQGTEGAISNQPQHF.

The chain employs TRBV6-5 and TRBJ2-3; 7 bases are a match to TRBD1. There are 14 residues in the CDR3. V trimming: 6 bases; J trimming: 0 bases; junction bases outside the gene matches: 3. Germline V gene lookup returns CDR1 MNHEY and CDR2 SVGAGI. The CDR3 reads CASSPGQSTDTQYF. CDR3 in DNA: TGTGCCAGCAGCCCGGGACAGAGCACAGATACGCAGTATTTT.

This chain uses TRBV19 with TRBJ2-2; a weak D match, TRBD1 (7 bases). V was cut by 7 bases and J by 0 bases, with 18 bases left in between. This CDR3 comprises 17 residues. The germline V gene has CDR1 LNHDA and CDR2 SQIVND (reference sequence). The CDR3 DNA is TGTGCCAGTATGGAGGGGGCGCGGGTTTCGAACACCGGGGAGCTGTTTTTT. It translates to CASMEGARVSNTGELFF.

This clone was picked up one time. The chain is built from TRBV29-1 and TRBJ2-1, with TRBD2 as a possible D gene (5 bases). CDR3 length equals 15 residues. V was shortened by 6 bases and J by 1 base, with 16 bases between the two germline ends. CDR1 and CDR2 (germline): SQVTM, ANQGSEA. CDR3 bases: TGCAGCGTAGCCCCTCAAAGAGGGTCCTACAATGAGCAGTTCTTC. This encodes CSVAPQRGSYNEQFF.

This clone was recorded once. The CDR3 bases are TGCAGCGTTGAAGATCAATCCGACAGGGGGAGTAGGGGCAATCAGCCCCAGCATTTT. Protein: CSVEDQSDRGSRGNQPQHF. The chain combines TRBV29-1 with TRBJ1-5; TRBD1 agrees at 9 bases. The CDR3 extends over 19 amino acids. Per germline, CDR1 SQVTM and CDR2 ANQGSEA. Trimming cost V 0 bases and J 2 bases; bases outside gene matches: 14.

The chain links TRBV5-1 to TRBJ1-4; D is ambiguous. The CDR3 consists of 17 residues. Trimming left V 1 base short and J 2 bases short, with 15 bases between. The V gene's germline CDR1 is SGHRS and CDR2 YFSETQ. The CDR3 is CASSLQYGLETNEKLFF. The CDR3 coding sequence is TGCGCCAGCAGCTTGCAATATGGGCTCGAGACTAATGAAAAACTGTTTTTT. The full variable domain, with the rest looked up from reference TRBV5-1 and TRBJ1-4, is KAGVTQTPRYLIKTRGQQVTLSCSPISGHRSVSWYQQTPGQGLQFLFEYFSETQRNKGNFPGRFSGRQFSNSRSEMNVSTLELGDSALYLCASSLQYGLETNEKLFFGSGTQLSVL.

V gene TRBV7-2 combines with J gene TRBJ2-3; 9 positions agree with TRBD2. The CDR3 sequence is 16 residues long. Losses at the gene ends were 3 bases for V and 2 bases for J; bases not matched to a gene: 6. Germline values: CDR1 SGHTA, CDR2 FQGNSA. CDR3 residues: CASSFSSGVPTDTQYF. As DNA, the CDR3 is TGTGCCAGCAGCTTCTCTAGCGGGGTGCCCACAGATACGCAGTATTTT.

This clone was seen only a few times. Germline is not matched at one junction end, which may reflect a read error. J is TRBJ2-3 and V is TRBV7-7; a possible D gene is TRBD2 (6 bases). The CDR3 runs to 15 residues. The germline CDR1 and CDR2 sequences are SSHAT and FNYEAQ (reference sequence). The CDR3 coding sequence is TGTGCTAGCAGCTTAGATGCGGGGAGCACAGATACGCAGTATTTT. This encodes CASSLDAGSTDTQYF.